This TCR beta chain was identified during a study of shared clonotypes between healthy human individuals. In the naive CD8 group, cells lacked CD45RO and were positively selected for CCR7, so terminally differentiated effector memory CD45RA+ cells were left out. Sequencing used immunoSEQ multiplex PCR; TCRdb keeps in-frame clones, though not all of them. The table has over 2,000,000 clones, 90% to 95% seen once. V dropped 5 bases and J dropped 8; count of bases not matched to a gene: 7. Germline CDR1 and CDR2: MNHEY and SMNVEV (reference sequence). CDR3 length: 14 residues. V and J are TRBV27 and TRBJ2-1; 9 bases line up with TRBD1. The receptor was isolated from a man in his late teens or twenties in good health. Some clones in this sample may be carry-over from other donors' samples. The sample consisted of naive CD8+ T cells from PBMCs. The CDR3 is CASSNRGPEDEQFF. CDR3 DNA: TGTGCCAGCAGTAACAGGGGGCCGGAAGATGAGCAGTTCTTC.